This T cell receptor (beta chain) comes out of a study of T-cell reconstitution after alpha-beta-depleted transplantation in children. The TCRbeta library was prepared with unique molecular identifiers. One entry per CDR3 protein results from TCRdb running MiXCR on the PCR reads. The sample contains 200,000 to 250,000 distinct CDR3 sequences, 6.5% to 10% of which appear only once. Study-level findings and limits: Most T-cell counts and diversity one year after the transplant came from T cells that were newly produced. After transplant, at about two months, alpha-beta T cells were reportedly derived from several hundred expanded graft clones.

The table lists this clonotype with many counts. Its antigen remains unidentified. Germline V gene lookup returns CDR1 SGHRS and CDR2 YFSETQ. The CDR3 consists of 16 residues. After removal of 9 bases from V and 1 base from J, the junction contained 11 bases not matched to a gene. The TCR comes from a male patient younger than 18 who had a stem cell transplant for acute lymphoblastic leukemia, so the T cells may come from the graft donor. Sequencing used PBMCs, mostly from graft donor cells, obtained 180 days after TCRalphabeta/CD19-depleted stem cell transplant. The V call is TRBV5-1, the J call TRBJ2-5; 11 bases agree with TRBD2. CDR3 nucleotides: TGCGCCACGGCAGTCACTCTAGCGGGGGGCCAAGAGACCCAGTACTTC. As protein: CATAVTLAGGQETQYF.